The clone carrying this TCR beta chain was observed a few times. The antigen remains undetermined. Original processing notes: A distant-metastasis classifier for papillary thyroid cancer was built using CDR3 differences across clinicopathological groups. TCRdb ran MiXCR on the PCR reads. The V and J calls here are based on TCRdb, not the publication. The table shows 5,500 to 7,500 clones, with 30% to 45% occurring only once. No treatment had been given to any patient before thyroid surgery. V lost 0 bases and J lost 6; bases outside the gene matches: 2. CDR1 and CDR2 (germline): MNHEY, SVGEGT. This CDR3 is 14 amino acids long. The data were obtained in a study of metastatic and nonmetastatic thyroid tumors. About the research overall: Repertoire comparisons spanned blood and tumor or nodule tissue from malignant and benign thyroid patients.

Study results and caveats: Compared with benign nodules, malignant thyroid tumors were reported to have significantly higher TCR beta diversity in both blood and tumor.

The chain joins TRBV6-2 or TRBV6-3 to TRBJ1-5, with 7 bases matching TRBD1. The sequence derives from a female donor with papillary thyroid cancer or a benign thyroid nodule (not recorded which). Some clones in this sample may be carry-over from other donors' samples. Sequenced input: adjacent normal tissue. The CDR3 here is CASSYSGGAQPQHF. In DNA form, the CDR3 reads TGTGCCAGCAGTTACTCAGGGGGCGCTCAGCCCCAGCATTTT.